The following is a TCR beta chain sequence with its context. The sample is drawn from a study of blood T cells in healthy people across ages. Study at large: Template switching caught about one barcoded beta molecule for each two T cells.

The CDR3 spans 15 residues. Germline CDR1 is SGDLS and CDR2 is YYNGEE. Trimming left V 0 bases short and J 2 bases short, with 6 bases between. With a J-beta primer mix and a sample-barcoded 5' primer, a second PCR ran about 6 to 11 cycles. From the 5' RACE reads, TCRdb called clonotypes with MiXCR, one entry per CDR3 protein. Here the sample spans some 710,000 distinct CDR3 sequences, 35% to 60% being singletons. Specimen: blood. The sequence was obtained from a man older than 75 in good health. The chain employs TRBV9 and TRBJ2-6; maybe TRBD2 (5 bases). The CDR3 DNA reads as TGTGCCAGCAGCGTAGGGGAGACTGGGGCCAACGTCCTGACTTTC. This sequence encodes CASSVGETGANVLTF.